A selection of T cell receptor beta chains follows, all from one sample in a study of T cells in Graves' hyperthyroidism and ophthalmopathy. TCRdb reprocessed the multiplex PCR reads via MiXCR and lists one record per CDR3 protein. This sample has about 720,000 distinct CDR3 sequences, with about 16% found just once. The sample was blood. The source of these receptors is a man aged 18 to 29 with Graves' hyperthyroidism. Both conserved end residues are part of each CDR3. The order of the fields is clone size, D gene, J gene, V gene, CDR3 protein, CDR3 DNA. A D gene is named only where the DNA matches it firmly. Some rows have no size entry. The others give once, few or many, or a class for an expanded clone.

NA,NA,TRBJ2-1,TRBV19,CASSIGSNNEQFF,TGTGCCAGTAGTATAGGGAGCAACAATGAGCAGTTCTTC
NA,NA,TRBJ1-1,TRBV7-9,CASSLSPGTGKGAFF,TGTGCCAGCAGCTTAAGCCCCGGGACTGGGAAGGGAGCTTTCTTT
few,TRBD2,TRBJ2-5,TRBV19,CASRPGGLQETQYF,TGTGCCAGTAGGCCGGGAGGGCTCCAAGAGACCCAGTACTTC
NA,NA,TRBJ1-1,TRBV30,CAKGRVGTEAFF,TGTGCCAAAGGGCGGGTGGGCACTGAAGCTTTCTTT
NA,NA,TRBJ2-6,TRBV6-2/TRBV6-3,CASSQTRQFSRANVLTF,TGTGCCAGCAGCCAAACTCGACAGTTCTCTAGGGCCAACGTCCTGACTTTC
many,NA,TRBJ2-2,TRBV6-1,CASFGAPNTGELFF,TGTGCCAGCTTCGGAGCGCCGAACACCGGGGAGCTGTTTTTT
many,NA,TRBJ1-1,TRBV7-8,CASSGGHGEGTEAFF,TGTGCCAGCAGCGGGGGGCACGGAGAGGGCACTGAAGCTTTCTTT
NA,TRBD2,TRBJ2-1,TRBV5-1,CASSLGISAGGPDEQFF,TGCGCCAGCAGCTTGGGCATCAGCGCGGGAGGGCCCGATGAGCAGTTCTTC
few,NA,TRBJ2-3,TRBV29-1,CSVRPKLADTQYF,TGCAGCGTCCGTCCCAAATTGGCAGATACGCAGTATTTT
NA,NA,TRBJ2-6,TRBV18,CASSPRQVGAGANVLTF,TGTGCCAGCTCACCTCGACAGGTTGGTGCTGGGGCCAACGTCCTGACTTTC
NA,NA,TRBJ1-5,TRBV6-2/TRBV6-3,CASRFWGNQPQHF,TGTGCCAGCAGATTCTGGGGGAATCAGCCCCAGCATTTT
many,NA,TRBJ2-1,TRBV2,CASSVRDPISCEQFF,TGTGCCAGCAGTGTCAGGGACCCTATCTCGTGTGAGCAGTTCTTC
NA,NA,TRBJ2-1,TRBV7-6,CASSDINSNEQFF,TGTGCCAGCAGCGACATTAACAGCAATGAGCAGTTCTTC
NA,NA,TRBJ2-7,TRBV10-3,CAISEQGSSYEQYF,TGTGCCATCAGTGAGCAGGGGAGCTCCTACGAGCAGTACTTC
few,NA,TRBJ2-3,TRBV7-9,CASSTQQSTDTQYF,TGTGCCAGCAGTACACAACAGAGCACAGATACGCAGTATTTT
many,NA,TRBJ2-7,TRBV18,CASSRGQSYEQYF,TGTGCCAGCTCACGAGGACAATCATACGAGCAGTACTTC
NA,NA,TRBJ2-2,TRBV20-1,CSASSQGSTGELFF,TGCAGTGCTAGTAGCCAGGGAAGTACCGGGGAGCTGTTTTTT
NA,NA,TRBJ1-4,TRBV4-1,CASSHSGKLFF,TGCGCCAGCAGCCACAGCGGAAAACTGTTTTTT
many,TRBD1,TRBJ1-2,TRBV27,CASSLGQGFYGYTF,TGTGCCAGCAGTTTGGGACAGGGTTTCTATGGCTACACCTTC
NA,NA,TRBJ2-1,TRBV7-2,CASSPLARGLKNEQFF,TGTGCCAGCAGCCCCTTGGCTAGGGGCCTTAAAAATGAGCAGTTCTTC
NA,TRBD2,TRBJ2-7,TRBV18,CASSPPGLAGGEQYF,TGTGCCAGCTCACCACCCGGACTAGCGGGAGGTGAGCAGTACTTC
many,NA,TRBJ2-5,TRBV11-2,CASSNSGEETQYF,TGTGCCAGCAGCAATTCAGGGGAAGAGACCCAGTACTTC
few,NA,TRBJ2-3,TRBV25-1,CASSEDSTRRLTDTQYF,TGTGCCAGCAGTGAAGATAGTACTAGACGACTCACAGATACGCAGTATTTT
many,NA,TRBJ2-2,TRBV3-1,CASSPDDPGGELFF,TGTGCCAGCAGCCCGGATGACCCCGGCGGGGAGCTGTTTTTT
many,NA,TRBJ1-4,TRBV30,CAWSWEWEKLFF,TGTGCCTGGAGTTGGGAATGGGAAAAACTGTTTTTT
NA,TRBD2,TRBJ2-3,TRBV15,CATSRKAPSGRVSDTQYF,TGTGCCACCAGCAGAAAGGCGCCTAGCGGGAGGGTTTCAGATACGCAGTATTTT
many,TRBD1,TRBJ2-7,TRBV18,CASSPQQGREQYF,TGTGCCAGCTCACCCCAACAGGGGCGCGAGCAGTACTTC
NA,NA,TRBJ2-1,TRBV20-1,CSASTGGGEQFF,TGCAGTGCTAGTACCGGCGGTGGTGAGCAGTTCTTC
few,NA,TRBJ2-3,TRBV20-1,CSARDRSGLRRDTQYF,TGCAGTGCTAGAGATCGTAGCGGACTCAGGAGAGATACGCAGTATTTT
NA,TRBD1,TRBJ2-7,TRBV13,CASSFTDRETYEQYF,TGTGCCAGCAGCTTCACGGACAGGGAAACCTACGAGCAGTACTTC
few,NA,TRBJ2-1,TRBV7-6,CASSPWTLLNEQFF,TGTGCCAGCAGCCCCTGGACCCTGCTCAATGAGCAGTTCTTC
many,TRBD1,TRBJ1-4,TRBV18,CASSPTGAANEKLFF,TGTGCCAGCTCACCTACAGGGGCTGCTAATGAAAAACTGTTTTTT
NA,NA,TRBJ2-2,TRBV7-3,CASSQGKGSTGELFF,TGTGCCAGCAGCCAAGGGAAGGGCAGCACCGGGGAGCTGTTTTTT
few,NA,TRBJ2-7,TRBV10-3,CAISEADYEQYF,TGTGCCATCAGTGAGGCCGACTACGAGCAGTACTTC
NA,TRBD1,TRBJ1-2,TRBV19,CASRRQGALVYYGYTF,TGTGCCAGTAGGCGACAGGGGGCCCTCGTATACTATGGCTACACCTTC